Below are 18 T cell receptor beta chains sequenced from a single sample in a study of blood T cells in healthy people across ages. Then a second PCR, running about 6 to 12 cycles, was carried out with a sample-barcoded 5' primer and a J-beta primer mix. TCRdb independently ran MiXCR on the 5' RACE reads; one entry per CDR3 protein. The sample includes about 670,000 distinct CDR3 sequences, around two fifths of them seen just once. The sequenced material came from blood. The source of these receptors is a man of 80 years or more in good health.

The J gene is TRBJ2-5, the V gene TRBV12-3 or TRBV12-4; D uncertain. This CDR3 spans 17 amino acids. The V end was cut by 5 bases, the J end by 11 bases, with 30 bases between. The CDR3 sequence: CASSLLLNSYIHNEQYF. DNA for the CDR3: TGTGCCAGCAGTCTCCTGTTGAACTCATATATACACAATGAGCAGTACTTC.

The J gene is TRBJ2-7, the V gene TRBV11-2; 11 bases agree with TRBD2. This CDR3 is 13 amino acids long. Germline trimming cut 5 bases from V and 7 bases from J; bases unmatched to any gene: 4. Germline V gives CDR1 SGHAT, CDR2 FQNNGV. The CDR3 loop reads CASSQIAGGEQYF. DNA of the CDR3: TGTGCCAGCAGCCAAATAGCGGGGGGGGAGCAGTACTTC.

This chain joins TRBV5-6 and TRBJ2-7; D is possibly TRBD1 (6 bases). This CDR3 region has 16 residues. V shed 4 bases and J shed 4 bases, with 21 bases lying between them. Per the germline V gene, CDR1 is SGHDT and CDR2 is YYEEEE. The CDR3 region is CASSHPSGTRQYEQYF. DNA for the CDR3: TGTGCCAGCAGCCACCCTTCCGGGACACGGCAATACGAGCAGTACTTC.

This clonotype appeared a few times. The chain combines TRBV25-1 with TRBJ2-3; TRBD2 matches 9 bases. This CDR3 is 16 amino acids long. V dropped 2 bases and J dropped 4; count of bases not matched to a gene: 7. Per the germline V gene, CDR1 is MGHDK and CDR2 is SYGVNS. The DNA of the CDR3 is TGTGCCAGCAGTGAAGGGCCTAGCGGGGTCGCAGATACGCAGTATTTT. It translates to CASSEGPSGVADTQYF.

This clonotype came up many times. The rearrangement joins TRBV6-4 to TRBJ1-2; 10 positions match TRBD1. The CDR3 length is 13 residues. Trimming removed 5 bases from V and 8 bases from J; junction bases left unmatched: 5. The V gene's germline CDR1 is MRHNA and CDR2 SNTAGT. The CDR3 region has the DNA TGTGCCAGCAGTCGGGACAGGGGTTTCGGCTACACCTTC. Translation: CASSRDRGFGYTF.

J is TRBJ2-3 and V is TRBV20-1; TRBD2 is a possible D gene (6 bases). There are 15 residues in the CDR3. The germline V gene has CDR1 DFQATT and CDR2 SNEGSKA (reference sequence). V was trimmed by 6 bases and J by 0 bases, leaving 16 bases between them. The CDR3 reads CSARQREISTDTQYF. The CDR3 DNA reads as TGCAGTGCCAGACAACGGGAGATTAGCACAGATACGCAGTATTTT.

Regarding this clonotype: A read error may account for a junction end that differs from germline. The gene calls are TRBV29-1 and TRBJ2-2, with D possibly being TRBD1 (6 bases). The CDR3 is 14 amino acids. Germline CDR1 reads SQVTM; CDR2 reads ANQGSEA. In nucleotides, the CDR3 is TGCAGCGCAGGGCAGGGGTATTACACCGGGGAACTGTTTTTT. It specifies CSAGQGYYTGELFF.

This clonotype was found a few times. The chain links TRBV3-1 to TRBJ2-1; D uncertain. CDR3 length: 15 amino acids. CDR1 is LGHDT, CDR2 YNNKEL, per germline (reference sequence). V lost 1 base and J 8 bases, leaving 15 bases between the germline ends. The CDR3 sequence: CASSQGGIRDHEQFF. In DNA form, the CDR3 reads TGTGCCAGCAGCCAAGGAGGCATTAGAGACCATGAGCAGTTCTTC.

This clonotype turned up a few times. V is TRBV6-5 and J is TRBJ2-3; D possibly uses TRBD1 or TRBD2 (7 bases each). Germline-derived CDR1 and CDR2 are MNHEY and SVGAGI. The CDR3 has 18 amino acids. Trimming shortened V by 2 bases and J by 3 bases, and 21 bases separated the two germline ends. CDR3 nucleotide sequence: TGTGCCAGCAGTTACCGCGTCGGGCAGGGGGGGCGGACAGATACGCAGTATTTT. Encoded protein: CASSYRVGQGGRTDTQYF.

With respect to this clonotype: A much larger clonotype is one base distant, so this may be a read error. V gene TRBV29-1 combines with J gene TRBJ1-2; possible D gene TRBD1, 5 bases. With 7 bases removed from V and 4 bases from J, the gap between germline ends came to 13 bases. The CDR3 is made up of 12 amino acids. The germline CDR1 and CDR2 sequences are SQVTM and ANQGSEA. The CDR3 DNA reads as TGCAGCGCTTCAATCGGGGCCTATGGCTACACCTTC. Translated: CSASIGAYGYTF. The full variable domain, in which reference TRBV29-1 and TRBJ1-2 provide the parts outside the CDR3, is SAVISQKPSRDICQRGTSLTIQCQVDSQVTMMFWYRQQPGQSLTLIATANQGSEATYESGFVIDKFPISRPNLTFSTLTVSNMSPEDSSIYLCSASIGAYGYTFGSGTRLTVV.

The CDR3 region has the DNA TGTGCCAGCAGTATCTTCCGGGCCAGTGGCGAGCAGTACTTC. This sequence encodes CASSIFRASGEQYF. The chain joins TRBV28 to TRBJ2-4; no reliable D call. The J call may be mistaken, given a closer DNA end match to TRBJ2-7. The CDR3 covers 14 residues. CDR1 and CDR2 (germline): MDHEN, SYDVKM.

The rearrangement joins TRBV18 to TRBJ2-1; D is unclear. The CDR3 sequence is 14 residues long. Germline V CDR1 and CDR2: KGHSH, LQKENI. V shed 4 bases and J shed 9 bases, with 16 bases lying between them. Written as DNA, the CDR3 is TGTGCCAGCTCACTCATGACCCGGTCCCGTGAGCAGTTCTTC. It is translated as CASSLMTRSREQFF.

At least ten counts were recorded for this clonotype. This chain links TRBV4-3 with TRBJ2-5; 7 bases agree with TRBD2. This CDR3 spans 17 amino acids. V was pared by 5 bases and J by 1 base, with 13 bases of the junction left unmatched. CDR1 and CDR2 (germline): LGHNA, YSLEER. The CDR3 nucleotides are TGCGCCAGCAGCACAACCTACGGCGGGGGTGCCCAAGAGACCCAGTACTTC. This codes for CASSTTYGGGAQETQYF.

This chain connects TRBV29-1 to TRBJ2-3, with TRBD1 matching over 7 bases. The CDR3 loop spans 14 amino acids. V shed 6 bases, J shed 4 bases, and the junction held 10 bases outside the gene matches. Per the germline V gene, CDR1 is SQVTM and CDR2 is ANQGSEA. The CDR3 protein is CSVKGARRSDTQYF. In nucleotides, the CDR3 is TGCAGCGTGAAGGGGGCGCGGAGGTCAGATACGCAGTATTTT.

The chain links TRBV5-1 to TRBJ2-1; weak D call: TRBD2 (6 bases). The length of the CDR3 is 14 residues. Trimming left V 6 bases short and J 2 bases short, with 12 bases between. CDR1 and CDR2 from the germline V gene are SGHRS and YFSETQ. CDR3 bases: TGCGCCAGCAACCGGGAGCCCCCCTACAATGAGCAGTTCTTC. It is translated as CASNREPPYNEQFF.

The rearrangement uses TRBV28 and TRBJ2-7, with TRBD1 matching 9 bases. Trimming removed 4 bases from V and 3 bases from J; junction bases left unmatched: 10. Per germline, CDR1 MDHEN and CDR2 SYDVKM. There are 16 residues in the CDR3. In nucleotides, the CDR3 is TGTGCCAGCAGTTACGTAGGGACAGGGAGCTACTACGAGCAGTACTTC. Translating it yields CASSYVGTGSYYEQYF.

The chain combines TRBV27 with TRBJ2-1; TRBD1 matches at 9 bases. The CDR3 is made up of 13 amino acids. Trimming at V came to 8 bases and at J to 10 bases, leaving 9 bases not matched to a gene. The germline V gene has CDR1 MNHEY and CDR2 SMNVEV (reference sequence). In nucleotides, the CDR3 is TGTGCCAGCGCGGATGGACAGGGGAAGGAGCAGTTCTTC. This gives the protein CASADGQGKEQFF.

CDR3 residues: CSARDLAGATYEQYF. DNA for the CDR3: TGCAGTGCTAGAGACCTAGCGGGAGCGACCTACGAGCAGTACTTC. The chain recombines TRBV20-1 with TRBJ2-5, with 10 positions matching TRBD2. The J call may be incorrect, as the DNA end agrees better with TRBJ2-7. Germline V lookup: CDR1 DFQATT, CDR2 SNEGSKA (reference sequence). CDR3 length: 15 residues.